This T cell receptor (beta chain) stems from a study of T cells in women clearing cervical HPV infection. The wider study: With HLA typing for only a few women, HLA confounding remains possible.

Losses at the gene ends were 1 base for V and 3 bases for J; bases not matched to a gene: 8. The length of the CDR3 is 16 residues. Germline loops: CDR1 SQVTM, CDR2 ANQGSEA. With regard to this clone: The read terminates 3 residues ahead of where the CDR3 ends, so the germline J gene completes it.

Libraries were prepared by immunoSEQ multiplex PCR; TCRdb keeps only in-frame clonotypes and omits some of them. This sample's table has 40,000 to 60,000 clones. The V call is TRBV29-1, the J call TRBJ2-1; TRBD1 agrees at 8 bases. Sample: blood buffy coat. This TCR was recovered from a woman aged 18 to 75 with a cervical HPV16 infection that either progressed to CIN3+ or cleared (not recorded which). CDR3: CSVEGGQGLSYNEQFF. CDR3 DNA, as far as it was read: TGCAGCGTTGAAGGCGGACAGGGCTTGAGCTACAATGAG.